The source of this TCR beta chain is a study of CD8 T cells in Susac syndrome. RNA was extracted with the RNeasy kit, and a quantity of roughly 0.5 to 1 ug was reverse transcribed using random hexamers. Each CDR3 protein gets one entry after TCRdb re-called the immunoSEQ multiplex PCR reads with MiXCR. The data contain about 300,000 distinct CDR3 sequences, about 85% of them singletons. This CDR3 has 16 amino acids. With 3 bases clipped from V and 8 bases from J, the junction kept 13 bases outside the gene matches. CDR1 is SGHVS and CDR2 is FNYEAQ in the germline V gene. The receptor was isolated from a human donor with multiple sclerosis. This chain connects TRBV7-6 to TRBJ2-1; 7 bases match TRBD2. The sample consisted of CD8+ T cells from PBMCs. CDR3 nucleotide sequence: TGTGCCAGCAGCTTGGGGGGGGGAAGGTCATTAGATGAGCAGTTCTTC. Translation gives CASSLGGGRSLDEQFF.